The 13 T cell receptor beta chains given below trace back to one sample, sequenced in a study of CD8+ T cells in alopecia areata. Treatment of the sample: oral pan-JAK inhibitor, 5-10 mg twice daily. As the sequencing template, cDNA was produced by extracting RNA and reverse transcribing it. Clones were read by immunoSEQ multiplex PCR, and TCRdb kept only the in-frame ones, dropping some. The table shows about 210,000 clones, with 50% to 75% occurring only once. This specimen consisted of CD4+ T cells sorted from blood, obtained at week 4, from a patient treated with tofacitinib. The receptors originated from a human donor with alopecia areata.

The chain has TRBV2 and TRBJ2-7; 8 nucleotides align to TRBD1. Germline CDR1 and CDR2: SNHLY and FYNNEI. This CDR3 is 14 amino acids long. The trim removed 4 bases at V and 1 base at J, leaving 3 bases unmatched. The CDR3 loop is CASSVDRGSYEQYF. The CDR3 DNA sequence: TGTGCCAGCAGTGTAGACAGGGGTTCCTACGAGCAGTACTTC.

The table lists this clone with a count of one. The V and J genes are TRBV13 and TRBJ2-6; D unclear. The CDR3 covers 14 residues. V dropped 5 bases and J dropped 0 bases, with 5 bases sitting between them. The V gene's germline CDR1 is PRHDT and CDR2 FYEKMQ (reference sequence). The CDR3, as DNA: TGTGCCAGCAGCGAAAGCTCTGGGGCCAACGTCCTGACTTTC. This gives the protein CASSESSGANVLTF.

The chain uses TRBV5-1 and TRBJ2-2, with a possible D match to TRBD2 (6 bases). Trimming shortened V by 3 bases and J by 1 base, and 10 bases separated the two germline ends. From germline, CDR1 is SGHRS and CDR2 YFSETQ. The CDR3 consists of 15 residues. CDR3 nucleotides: TGCGCCAGCAGCTCCGGGACTTTGAACACCGGGGAGCTGTTTTTT. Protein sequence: CASSSGTLNTGELFF.

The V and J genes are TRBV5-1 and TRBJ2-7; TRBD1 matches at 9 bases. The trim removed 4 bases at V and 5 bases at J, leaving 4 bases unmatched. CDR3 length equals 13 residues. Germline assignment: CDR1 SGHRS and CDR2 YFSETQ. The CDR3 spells CASSRDRDHEQYF. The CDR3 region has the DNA TGCGCCAGCAGCCGGGACAGGGACCACGAGCAGTACTTC.

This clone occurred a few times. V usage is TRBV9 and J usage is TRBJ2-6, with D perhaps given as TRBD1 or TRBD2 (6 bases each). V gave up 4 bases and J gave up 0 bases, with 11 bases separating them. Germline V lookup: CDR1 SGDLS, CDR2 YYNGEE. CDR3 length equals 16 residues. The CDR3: CASSPRGDSGANVLTF. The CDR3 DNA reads TGTGCCAGCAGCCCAAGGGGGGACTCTGGGGCCAACGTCCTGACTTTC.

CDR3 loop: CASSPASRVTGTNTGELFF. CDR3 DNA: TGTGCCAGCTCACCCGCGTCCCGGGTGACAGGAACGAACACCGGGGAGCTGTTTTTT. The V call is TRBV18, the J call TRBJ2-2; a weak D match, TRBD1 (6 bases). V lost 3 bases and J 0 bases, leaving 20 bases between the germline ends. The germline CDR1 and CDR2 sequences are KGHSH and LQKENI. The CDR3 totals 19 residues.

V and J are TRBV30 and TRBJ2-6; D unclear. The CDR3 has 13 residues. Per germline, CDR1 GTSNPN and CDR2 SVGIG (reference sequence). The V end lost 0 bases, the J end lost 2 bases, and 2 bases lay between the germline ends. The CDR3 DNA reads TGTGCCTGGAGTGTACCTGGGGCCAACGTCCTGACTTTC. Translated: CAWSVPGANVLTF.

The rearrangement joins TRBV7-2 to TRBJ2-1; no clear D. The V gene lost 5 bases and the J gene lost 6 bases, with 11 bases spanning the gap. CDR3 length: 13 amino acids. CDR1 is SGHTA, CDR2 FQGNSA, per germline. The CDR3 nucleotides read TGTGCCAGCAGCCAGCTAGTGTCCAATGAGCAGTTCTTC. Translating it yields CASSQLVSNEQFF. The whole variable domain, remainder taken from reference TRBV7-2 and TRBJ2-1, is GAGVSQSPSNKVTEKGKDVELRCDPISGHTALYWYRQSLGQGLEFLIYFQGNSAPDKSGLPSDRFSAERTGGSVSTLTIQRTQQEDSAVYLCASSQLVSNEQFFGPGTRLTVL.

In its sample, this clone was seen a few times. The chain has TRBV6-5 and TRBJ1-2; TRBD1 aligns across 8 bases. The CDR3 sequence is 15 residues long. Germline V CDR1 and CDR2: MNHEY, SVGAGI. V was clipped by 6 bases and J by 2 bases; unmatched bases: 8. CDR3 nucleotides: TGTGCCAGCAGCGCATCCCGGACAGGGAACTATGGCTACACCTTC. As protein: CASSASRTGNYGYTF.

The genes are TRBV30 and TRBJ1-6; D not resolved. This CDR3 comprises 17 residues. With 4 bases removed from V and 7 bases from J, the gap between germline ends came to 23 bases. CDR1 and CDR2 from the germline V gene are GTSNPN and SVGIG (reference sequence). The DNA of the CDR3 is TGTGCCTGGATCCTCAAACAGACTCCTCTTGAAAATTCACCCCTCCACTTT. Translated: CAWILKQTPLENSPLHF.

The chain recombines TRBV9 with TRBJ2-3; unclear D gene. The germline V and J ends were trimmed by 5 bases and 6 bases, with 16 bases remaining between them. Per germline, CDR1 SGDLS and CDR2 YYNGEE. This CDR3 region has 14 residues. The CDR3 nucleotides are TGTGCCAGCAGTTCAGCACCCGGTGTGGATACGCAGTATTTT. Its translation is CASSSAPGVDTQYF.

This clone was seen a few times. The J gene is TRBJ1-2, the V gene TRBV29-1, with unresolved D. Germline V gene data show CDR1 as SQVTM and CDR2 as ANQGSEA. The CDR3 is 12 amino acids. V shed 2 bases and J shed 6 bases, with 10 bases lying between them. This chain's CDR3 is CSVERARDGYTF. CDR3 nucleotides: TGCAGCGTTGAACGGGCAAGGGATGGCTACACCTTC.

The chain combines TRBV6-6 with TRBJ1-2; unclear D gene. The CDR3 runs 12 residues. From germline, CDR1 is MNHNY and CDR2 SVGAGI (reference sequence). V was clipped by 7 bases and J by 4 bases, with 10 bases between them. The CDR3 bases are TGTGCCAGCAAGGTCTGGGGCTATGGCTACACCTTC. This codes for CASKVWGYGYTF.